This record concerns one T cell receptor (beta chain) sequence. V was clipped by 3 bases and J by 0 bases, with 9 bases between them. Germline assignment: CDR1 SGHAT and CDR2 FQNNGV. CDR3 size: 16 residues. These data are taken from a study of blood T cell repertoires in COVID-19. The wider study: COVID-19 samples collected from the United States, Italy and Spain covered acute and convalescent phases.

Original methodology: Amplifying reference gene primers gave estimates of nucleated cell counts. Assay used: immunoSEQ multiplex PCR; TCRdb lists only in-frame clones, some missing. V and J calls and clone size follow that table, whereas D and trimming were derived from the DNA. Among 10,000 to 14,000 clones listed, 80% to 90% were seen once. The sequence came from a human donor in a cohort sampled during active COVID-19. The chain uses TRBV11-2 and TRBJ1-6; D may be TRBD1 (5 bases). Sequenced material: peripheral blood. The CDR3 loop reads CASSFSGNSYNSPLHF. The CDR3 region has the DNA TGTGCCAGCAGCTTTTCAGGGAACTCCTATAATTCACCCCTCCACTTT.